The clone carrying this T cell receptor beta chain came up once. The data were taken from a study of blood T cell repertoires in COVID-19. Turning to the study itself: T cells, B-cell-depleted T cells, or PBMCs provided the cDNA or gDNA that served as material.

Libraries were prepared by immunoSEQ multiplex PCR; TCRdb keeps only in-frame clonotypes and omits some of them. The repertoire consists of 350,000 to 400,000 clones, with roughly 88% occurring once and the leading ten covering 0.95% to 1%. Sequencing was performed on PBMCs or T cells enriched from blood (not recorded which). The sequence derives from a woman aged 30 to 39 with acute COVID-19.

The CDR3 DNA reads TGTGCCAGCATGGGACAGGACACAGATACGCAGTATTTT. It translates to CASMGQDTDTQYF. This chain joins TRBV2 and TRBJ2-3, with 8 positions matching TRBD1. CDR1 is SNHLY, CDR2 FYNNEI, per germline. The J segment lost 2 bases and the V segment lost 7 bases, leaving 2 bases of the junction unmatched. The CDR3 covers 13 residues.